This passage covers 22 T cell receptor beta chains from one sample sequenced in a study of cytomegalovirus exposure and HLA in healthy donors. Assay: immunoSEQ multiplex PCR; the TCRdb copy retains only in-frame clones and omits some. The sample shows 90,000 to 130,000 clones, roughly 90% of them seen only once. The sequencing input was PBMCs. The source of these receptors is a woman younger than 45 in good health and CMV-seropositive.

This chain joins TRBV15 and TRBJ2-1; 7 nucleotides agree with TRBD2. The CDR3 has 17 amino acids. The V gene end was trimmed by 2 bases and the J gene end by 6 bases; junction bases not matched to a gene: 13. CDR1 LNHNV and CDR2 YYDKDF come from the germline V gene (reference sequence). This CDR3 reads CATSRSKSQRGSNEQFF. In nucleotides, the CDR3 is TGTGCCACCAGCAGATCTAAGTCCCAGCGGGGTTCCAATGAGCAGTTCTTC.

The chain is built from TRBV6-5 and TRBJ1-1; 8 bases fit TRBD1. Germline CDR1 and CDR2: MNHEY and SVGAGI. The V segment lost 6 bases and the J segment 4 bases; nucleotides outside the gene matches: 4. CDR3 size: 13 residues. The CDR3 nucleotides read TGTGCCAGCAGCCCAACAGGGGGCACTGAAGCTTTCTTT. Its translation: CASSPTGGTEAFF.

The chain joins TRBV28 to TRBJ2-3, with a possible D match to TRBD2 (5 bases). The CDR3 sequence is 15 residues long. From germline, CDR1 is MDHEN and CDR2 SYDVKM. V lost 10 bases, J lost 1 base, and 18 bases lay in between. The CDR3 bases are TGTGCCACCGATTCCGAGGGCCGGGGCACAGATACGCAGTATTTT. It specifies CATDSEGRGTDTQYF.

The V call is TRBV7-9, the J call TRBJ2-3; the D gene is possibly TRBD2 (5 bases). V lost 5 bases, J lost 0 bases, and 18 bases lay in between. This CDR3 contains 17 residues. CDR1 SEHNR and CDR2 FQNEAQ come from the germline V gene (reference sequence). CDR3 nucleotide sequence: TGTGCCAGCAGCCGCGGCAAATCGTCGGGAAGCACAGATACGCAGTATTTT. Protein product: CASSRGKSSGSTDTQYF.

The chain employs TRBV5-1 and TRBJ2-1; 11 bases fit TRBD2. The germline CDR1 and CDR2 sequences are SGHRS and YFSETQ. The CDR3 is made up of 15 amino acids. The trim removed 5 bases at V and 7 bases at J, leaving 8 bases unmatched. The CDR3 DNA reads as TGCGCCAGCAGTTCGGGACTAGCGGTTTCGAATGAGCAGTTCTTC. This encodes CASSSGLAVSNEQFF. The whole variable domain, filled in from reference TRBV5-1 and TRBJ2-1, reads KAGVTQTPRYLIKTRGQQVTLSCSPISGHRSVSWYQQTPGQGLQFLFEYFSETQRNKGNFPGRFSGRQFSNSRSEMNVSTLELGDSALYLCASSSGLAVSNEQFFGPGTRLTVL.

In its sample, this clone was seen once. The J gene is TRBJ1-2, the V gene TRBV19, with a weak D call TRBD1 (5 bases). V shed 2 bases and J shed 2 bases, with 18 bases lying between them. The CDR3 contains 17 residues. Germline V gene lookup returns CDR1 LNHDA and CDR2 SQIVND (reference sequence). The CDR3 nucleotides are TGTGCCAGTAGTATACTCCCCGACAGCACAAAAAACTATGGCTACACCTTC. Its protein product is CASSILPDSTKNYGYTF.

This clone was seen a few times. V and J are TRBV19 and TRBJ2-7; a weak D match, TRBD1 (6 bases). Germline V gives CDR1 LNHDA, CDR2 SQIVND (reference sequence). This CDR3 contains 13 residues. V was pared by 7 bases and J by 4 bases, with 14 bases between. The DNA for the CDR3 is TGTGCCAGTAAGGCCACAGGGCTATACGAGCAGTACTTC. It yields the protein CASKATGLYEQYF.

This clone has a single count. The rearrangement joins TRBV11-1 to TRBJ2-2; 10 bases agree with TRBD1. CDR1 and CDR2 from the germline V gene are SGHAT and FQDESV (reference sequence). This CDR3 is built from 15 residues. With V trimmed by 5 bases and J by 6 bases, 6 bases remained unmatched. CDR3 sequence reads: CASSLGQGIPGELFF. In DNA, the CDR3 is TGTGCCAGCAGCCTGGGACAGGGGATTCCCGGGGAGCTGTTTTTT.

This sequence joins TRBV6-5 and TRBJ1-3, with D hard to call. The V end lost 0 bases, the J end lost 1 base, and 7 bases lay between the germline ends. The CDR3 spans 15 residues. Germline-derived CDR1 and CDR2 are MNHEY and SVGAGI. CDR3 residues: CASSYSGVSGNTIYF. As DNA, the CDR3 is TGTGCCAGCAGTTACTCTGGAGTGTCTGGAAACACCATATATTTT.

The sample holds one count of this clone. The chain is built from TRBV7-2 and TRBJ2-7, with D unclear. Trimming took off 4 bases at V and 5 bases at J, with 18 bases between the two ends. Germline V gene sequence: CDR1 SGHTA, CDR2 FQGNSA. This CDR3 contains 15 residues. In nucleotides, the CDR3 is TGTGCCAGCAGCTATTGCGACTGCTCTTACGACGAGCAGTACTTC. Its translation: CASSYCDCSYDEQYF.

The chain employs TRBV25-1 and TRBJ2-7, with D unclear. V was pared by 4 bases and J by 4 bases, with 5 bases between. CDR1 is MGHDK and CDR2 is SYGVNS in the germline V gene. The CDR3 consists of 11 residues. The CDR3 protein is CASSASYEQYF. In DNA form, the CDR3 reads TGTGCCAGCAGTGCCAGTTACGAGCAGTACTTC.

The rearrangement uses TRBV6-1 and TRBJ2-4; 9 bases are a match to TRBD2. The trim removed 4 bases at V and 0 bases at J, leaving 7 bases unmatched. CDR3 length: 17 amino acids. Germline V gene sequence: CDR1 MNHNS, CDR2 SASEGT. CDR3 protein: CASSALAGALAKNIQYF. The CDR3 coding sequence is TGTGCCAGCAGTGCCTTAGCGGGGGCTTTAGCCAAAAACATTCAGTACTTC.

The rearrangement uses TRBV10-3 and TRBJ2-7, with 9 bases matching TRBD1. The V segment lost 6 bases and the J segment 3 bases; nucleotides outside the gene matches: 6. This CDR3 spans 14 amino acids. Germline-derived CDR1 and CDR2 are ENHRY and SYGVKD. In nucleotides, the CDR3 is TGTGCCATCAGCCGGGACAGGGAGTTCTACGAGCAGTACTTC. Residues: CAISRDREFYEQYF.

This chain links TRBV4-2 with TRBJ2-4, with a tentative D call TRBD2 (6 bases). This CDR3 comprises 20 residues. Per germline, CDR1 LGHNA and CDR2 YNFKEQ. V was trimmed by 0 bases and J by 2 bases, leaving 23 bases between them. The chain's CDR3 is CASSQDTVSEGARSKNIQYF. CDR3 sequence (DNA): TGTGCCAGCAGCCAAGATACGGTCTCGGAGGGAGCGAGGTCCAAAAACATTCAGTACTTC.

V is TRBV30 and J is TRBJ1-4; no clear D gene. The germline V gene encodes CDR1 GTSNPN and CDR2 SVGIG (reference sequence). The CDR3 runs 15 residues. With 2 bases removed from V and 2 bases from J, the gap between germline ends came to 12 bases. The CDR3 loop is CAWSNRGGTNEKLFF. CDR3 DNA sequence: TGTGCCTGGAGTAACCGAGGAGGGACTAATGAAAAACTGTTTTTT. Supplemented by reference TRBV30 and TRBJ1-4, the full variable domain reads SQTIHQWPATLVQPVGSPLSLECTVEGTSNPNLYWYRQAAGRGLQLLFYSVGIGQISSEVPQNLSASRPQDRQFILSSKKLLLSDSGFYLCAWSNRGGTNEKLFFGSGTQLSVL.

The chain couples TRBV5-6 to TRBJ1-5; D might be TRBD1 (5 bases). The V gene's germline CDR1 is SGHDT and CDR2 YYEEEE. This CDR3 is 16 amino acids long. Trimming removed 4 bases from V and 5 bases from J, with 19 bases in between. This CDR3 reads CASSQGTKPIDQPQHF. The CDR3 nucleotides read TGTGCCAGCAGCCAGGGCACTAAGCCTATAGATCAGCCCCAGCATTTT.

The chain carries TRBV7-9 and TRBJ2-7, with D possibly being TRBD1 (6 bases). Germline assignment: CDR1 SEHNR and CDR2 FQNEAQ (reference sequence). This CDR3 has 14 amino acids. V was shortened by 3 bases and J by 2 bases, with 11 bases between the two germline ends. CDR3 residues: CASSFSGAPYEQYF. Written as DNA, the CDR3 is TGTGCCAGCAGCTTTTCAGGGGCGCCCTACGAGCAGTACTTC.

The chain carries TRBV7-3 and TRBJ2-1, with 14 bases identical to TRBD2. This CDR3 region has 13 residues. The V segment lost 5 bases and the J segment 15 bases; nucleotides outside the gene matches: 6. In germline, CDR1 is SGHTA, CDR2 FQGTGA. The chain's CDR3 is CASSRGLAGAPFF. CDR3 in DNA: TGTGCCAGCAGCCGGGGACTAGCGGGAGCTCCGTTCTTC.

The chain couples TRBV5-4 to TRBJ1-6, with a possible D match to TRBD1 (5 bases). The CDR3 has 13 amino acids. The V gene lost 7 bases and the J gene lost 7 bases, with 12 bases spanning the gap. Per the germline V gene, CDR1 is SGHNT and CDR2 is YYREEE (reference sequence). CDR3: CASSSGHNSPLHF. CDR3 coding DNA: TGTGCCAGCTCTTCAGGGCACAATTCACCCCTCCACTTT. The whole variable domain, filled in from reference TRBV5-4 and TRBJ1-6, reads ETGVTQSPTHLIKTRGQQVTLRCSSQSGHNTVSWYQQALGQGPQFIFQYYREEENGRGNFPPRFSGLQFPNYSSELNVNALELDDSALYLCASSSGHNSPLHFGNGTRLTVT.

This clone was found once. The chain links TRBV7-9 to TRBJ2-5; TRBD2 matches 10 bases. Germline V gene data show CDR1 as SEHNR and CDR2 as FQNEAQ (reference sequence). The CDR3 length is 16 residues. The V and J ends lost 5 bases and 2 bases, in that order; junction bases with no gene match: 8. CDR3 nucleotides: TGTGCCAGCAGCAGCAAGCGGGAGGGCCTACAAGAGACCCAGTACTTC. Translating gives CASSSKREGLQETQYF.

The chain uses TRBV7-9 and TRBJ2-5; the match to TRBD2 covers 10 bases. The CDR3 covers 17 residues. Germline CDR1 and CDR2: SEHNR and FQNEAQ (reference sequence). The junction had 6 bases not matched to a gene; V was cut back by 2 bases and J by 0 bases. CDR3 DNA: TGTGCCAGCAGCTTACTAGCGGGGGCCCCGTACCAAGAGACCCAGTACTTC. This encodes CASSLLAGAPYQETQYF. The full variable domain, its missing parts supplied by reference TRBV7-9 and TRBJ2-5, is DTGVSQNPRHKITKRGQNVTFRCDPISEHNRLYWYRQTLGQGPEFLTYFQNEAQLEKSRLLSDRFSAERPKGSFSTLEIQRTEQGDSAMYLCASSLLAGAPYQETQYFGPGTRLLVL.

This rearrangement joins TRBV4-1 to TRBJ2-2; D possibly corresponds to TRBD1 (6 bases). V gave up 2 bases and J gave up 5 bases, with 21 bases separating them. This CDR3 contains 18 residues. Germline lookup yields CDR1 MGHRA and CDR2 YSYEKL. The CDR3 reads CASSQTQGSFSRTGELFF. DNA for the CDR3: TGCGCCAGCAGCCAAACCCAGGGGAGCTTTAGTCGGACCGGGGAGCTGTTTTTT.